A few counts support the clone carrying this T cell receptor (beta chain). This record comes from a study of blood T cells in healthy people across ages. From germline, CDR1 is MGHRA and CDR2 YSYEKL. CDR3 length equals 17 residues. V gave up 0 bases and J gave up 2 bases; unmatched junction bases: 9. Through a sample-barcoded 5' primer and a J-beta primer mix, a second PCR was run for roughly 6 to 12 cycles. Each CDR3 protein is one row after TCRdb ran MiXCR on the 5' RACE reads. The repertoire has roughly 2 million distinct CDR3 sequences, roughly 50% of them found once; the top ten carry roughly 2.1%. Each of the donors had roughly 9.3 milliliters of peripheral blood drawn into EDTA-treated Vacutainer tubes. PBMCs numbering at least 6 million were isolated per sample.

The J gene is TRBJ2-5, the V gene TRBV4-1; 7 bases fit TRBD1. The sequenced sample consisted of blood. The source of this sequence is a woman aged 40 to 49 in good health. This CDR3 is CASSQDLGRQGQETQYF. The CDR3 DNA follows: TGCGCCAGCAGCCAAGATTTAGGGAGACAGGGACAAGAGACCCAGTACTTC.